The 25 T cell receptor beta chains presented below share a single source sample, sequenced in a study of Graves' ophthalmopathy and Graves' hyperthyroidism. Investigators amplified TCR beta CDR3 regions from RNA transcripts. HTBI primers were used in a first-round RT-PCR, which preceded a second-round multiplex PCR. From the multiplex PCR reads, TCRdb called clonotypes with MiXCR, one entry per CDR3 protein. The sample lists roughly 610,000 distinct CDR3 sequences; over 20% were seen once. Material: peripheral blood. The receptors were gathered from a woman aged 18-29 years with stable Graves' hyperthyroidism. Some clones in this sample may be carry-over from other donors' samples.

This clonotype occurred many times. The V gene is TRBV7-3, the J gene TRBJ2-5; the match to TRBD1 covers 11 bases. The CDR3 has 15 amino acids. The junction had 5 bases not matched to a gene; V was cut back by 4 bases and J by 4 bases. The germline V gene encodes CDR1 SGHTA and CDR2 FQGTGA. The CDR3 coding sequence is TGTGCCAGCAGCTGGGACAGGGGGTCATTAGAGACCCAGTACTTC. Its translation: CASSWDRGSLETQYF.

This clonotype occurred many times. The V and J genes are TRBV20-1 and TRBJ2-7; D uncertain. Looked up from germline, CDR1 is DFQATT and CDR2 is SNEGSKA (reference sequence). This CDR3 has 10 amino acids. V shed 3 bases and J shed 5 bases, with 5 bases lying between them. The DNA for the CDR3 is TGCAGTGCTAGTGGGGACGAGCAGTACTTC. As protein: CSASGDEQYF.

The rearrangement links TRBV5-1 to TRBJ2-2; 7 bases fit TRBD2. The V gene end was trimmed by 0 bases and the J gene end by 0 bases; junction bases not matched to a gene: 5. CDR1 SGHRS and CDR2 YFSETQ come from the germline V gene. The CDR3 length is 17 residues. The CDR3 coding sequence is TGCGCCAGCAGCTTGGCCGGGGGGAGCCCGAACACCGGGGAGCTGTTTTTT. Protein: CASSLAGGSPNTGELFF. Supplemented by reference TRBV5-1 and TRBJ2-2, the full variable domain reads KAGVTQTPRYLIKTRGQQVTLSCSPISGHRSVSWYQQTPGQGLQFLFEYFSETQRNKGNFPGRFSGRQFSNSRSEMNVSTLELGDSALYLCASSLAGGSPNTGELFFGEGSRLTVL.

This clonotype was seen only a few times. This chain connects TRBV11-2 to TRBJ1-2; no definite D call. Germline V gene sequence: CDR1 SGHAT, CDR2 FQNNGV. The length of the CDR3 is 15 residues. Trimming left V 1 base short and J 4 bases short, with 13 bases between. CDR3 region: CASSLAERSLYGYTF. The CDR3 DNA is TGTGCCAGCAGCTTAGCTGAGCGATCACTCTATGGCTACACCTTC.

This clonotype came up a few times. This chain uses TRBV7-2 with TRBJ1-1; 9 bases line up with TRBD1. The CDR3 has 15 residues. Germline V gene data show CDR1 as SGHTA and CDR2 as FQGNSA. Trimming at V came to 7 bases and at J to 6 bases, leaving 12 bases not matched to a gene. The CDR3 loop is CASIRDRVVSAEAFF. CDR3 nucleotide sequence: TGTGCCAGCATCCGGGACAGGGTTGTATCCGCTGAAGCTTTCTTT.

This clonotype was counted at least ten times. The gene calls are TRBV24-1 and TRBJ1-2; 9 positions agree with TRBD1. This CDR3 region has 15 residues. Germline values: CDR1 KGHDR, CDR2 SFDVKD. Unmatched junction bases numbered 7, after V lost 4 bases and J lost 5 bases. CDR3 sequence (DNA): TGTGCCACCAGTGAAAACAGGGGGCCGGGGTATGGCTACACCTTC. Translating gives CATSENRGPGYGYTF.

This chain links TRBV15 with TRBJ1-1; a possible D gene is TRBD1 (5 bases). CDR1 is LNHNV, CDR2 YYDKDF, per germline (reference sequence). V was trimmed by 3 bases and J by 3 bases, leaving 17 bases between them. This CDR3 is built from 16 residues. The chain's CDR3 is CATSSLQVSWDTEAFF. The CDR3, as DNA: TGTGCCACCAGCAGCTTACAGGTTTCCTGGGACACTGAAGCTTTCTTT. The full variable domain, with the rest looked up from reference TRBV15 and TRBJ1-1, is DAMVIQNPRYQVTQFGKPVTLSCSQTLNHNVMYWYQQKSSQAPKLLFHYYDKDFNNEADTPDNFQSRRPNTSFCFLDIRSPGLGDTAMYLCATSSLQVSWDTEAFFGQGTRLTVV.

This clonotype has at least ten counts. J is TRBJ2-7 and V is TRBV5-1, with D unclear. Looked up from germline, CDR1 is SGHRS and CDR2 is YFSETQ. With 0 bases removed from V and 7 bases from J, the gap between germline ends came to 14 bases. This CDR3 has 14 residues. The CDR3 region is CASSLADGPGEQYF. The DNA of the CDR3 is TGCGCCAGCAGCTTGGCGGACGGCCCGGGTGAGCAGTACTTC.

This clonotype was recorded at least ten times. This sequence joins TRBV4-1 and TRBJ1-1; no reliable D call. Germline V CDR1 and CDR2: MGHRA, YSYEKL. The CDR3 loop spans 11 amino acids. V lost 2 bases to trimming and J lost 3 bases, with 1 base between them. The CDR3 sequence: CASSQHTEAFF. In nucleotides, the CDR3 is TGCGCCAGCAGCCAACACACTGAAGCTTTCTTT.

In its sample, this clonotype was seen a few times. The genes are TRBV6-1 and TRBJ1-3, with D unresolved. CDR1 and CDR2 from the germline V gene are MNHNS and SASEGT. The length of the CDR3 is 16 residues. Trimming left V 1 base short and J 0 bases short, with 10 bases between. This CDR3 is CASSEGRPRSGNTIYF. CDR3 DNA: TGTGCCAGCAGTGAAGGTCGTCCCCGCTCTGGAAACACCATATATTTT.

V is TRBV7-6 and J is TRBJ1-5; D remains ambiguous. The germline V gene has CDR1 SGHVS and CDR2 FNYEAQ. This CDR3 has 15 residues. Trimming took 2 bases from V and 4 from J, leaving 12 bases between them. In DNA, the CDR3 is TGTGCCAGCAGCTTAATGGCAGACTTTAATCAGCCCCAGCATTTT. Its translation: CASSLMADFNQPQHF.

This clonotype has only a few counts. The chain carries TRBV7-8 and TRBJ2-2, with no clear D. This CDR3 is 15 amino acids long. V lost 1 base and J lost 5, with 11 bases in between. In germline, CDR1 is SGHVS, CDR2 FQNEAQ. The CDR3 protein is CASSLGWTSTGELFF. The CDR3 DNA sequence: TGTGCCAGCAGCTTAGGTTGGACGTCGACCGGGGAGCTGTTTTTT.

This clonotype was observed at least ten times. This rearrangement joins TRBV6-1 to TRBJ2-2, with D hard to call. V lost 7 bases and J lost 1, with 10 bases in between. This CDR3 spans 14 amino acids. The germline gives CDR1 MNHNS, CDR2 SASEGT. The CDR3 protein is CASTHILNTGELFF. Here the CDR3 DNA reads TGTGCCAGCACCCACATATTGAACACCGGGGAGCTGTTTTTT.

The chain has TRBV4-1 and TRBJ1-1; tentatively, D is TRBD1 (5 bases). The germline V and J ends were trimmed by 6 bases and 6 bases, with 17 bases remaining between them. Germline-derived CDR1 and CDR2 are MGHRA and YSYEKL. The CDR3 runs to 14 residues. The CDR3 DNA reads as TGCGCCAGCAGGGGCGGGGGGGGAGATCCTGAAGCTTTCTTT. Translated: CASRGGGGDPEAFF.

This clonotype has more than one count but fewer than ten. The chain is built from TRBV30 and TRBJ1-2, with D maybe TRBD1 (5 bases). The V gene lost 5 bases and the J gene lost 2 bases, with 9 bases spanning the gap. Germline lookup yields CDR1 GTSNPN and CDR2 SVGIG (reference sequence). This CDR3 comprises 12 residues. CDR3 sequence reads: CAWSEGNYGYTF. The CDR3 DNA reads TGTGCCTGGTCAGAGGGGAACTATGGCTACACCTTC.

V is TRBV11-1 and J is TRBJ1-1; 7 positions agree with TRBD1. CDR3 size: 15 residues. Germline CDR1 reads SGHAT; CDR2 reads FQDESV (reference sequence). The CDR3 reads CAEYPIGGGDPEAFF. CDR3 bases: TGTGCTGAATACCCAATAGGAGGGGGCGACCCCGAAGCTTTCTTT.

At least ten counts were recorded for this clonotype. The chain links TRBV6-1 to TRBJ2-7, with D perhaps being TRBD1 or TRBD2 (6 bases each). From germline, CDR1 is MNHNS and CDR2 SASEGT. The CDR3 is 11 amino acids. Trimming left V 8 bases short and J 6 bases short, with 11 bases between. The CDR3 reads CASVGGSEQYF. CDR3 DNA sequence: TGTGCCAGCGTGGGGGGCAGCGAGCAGTACTTC.

The chain carries TRBV10-2 and TRBJ1-2; D call uncertain. The CDR3 runs 13 residues. Germline CDR1 and CDR2: WSHSY and SAAADI. V dropped 3 bases and J dropped 6 bases, with 11 bases sitting between them. CDR3 amino acids: CASSDGGYDGYTF. In nucleotides, the CDR3 is TGCGCCAGCAGTGATGGAGGGTACGATGGCTACACCTTC.

This clonotype came up many times. V and J are TRBV28 and TRBJ1-2; unclear D gene. There are 15 residues in the CDR3. CDR1 and CDR2 from the germline V gene are MDHEN and SYDVKM. Trimming cost V 3 bases and J 5 bases, with 16 bases left between them. CDR3 sequence (DNA): TGTGCCAGCAGTTTGATCCCTCGCCAGAGGTATGGCTACACCTTC. This codes for CASSLIPRQRYGYTF.

The chain combines TRBV20-1 with TRBJ2-5; 13 bases match TRBD2. There are 15 residues in the CDR3. Per the germline V gene, CDR1 is DFQATT and CDR2 is SNEGSKA (reference sequence). The ends lost 3 bases at V and 2 bases at J; junction bases unmatched: 3. DNA for the CDR3: TGCAGTGCTAGGGGACTAGCGGGGATACAAGAGACCCAGTACTTC. As protein: CSARGLAGIQETQYF.

This clonotype came up many times. The chain links TRBV11-2 to TRBJ2-2; TRBD2 matches 9 bases. The junction had 6 bases not matched to a gene; V was cut back by 5 bases and J by 5 bases. This CDR3 region has 15 residues. Germline CDR1 is SGHAT and CDR2 is FQNNGV. The CDR3 here is CASSNSGSVTGELFF. In DNA, the CDR3 is TGTGCCAGCAGCAATAGCGGGAGTGTAACCGGGGAGCTGTTTTTT. The full variable domain, rest sourced from reference TRBV11-2 and TRBJ2-2, is EAGVAQSPRYKIIEKRQSVAFWCNPISGHATLYWYQQILGQGPKLLIQFQNNGVVDDSQLPKDRFSAERLKGVDSTLKIQPAKLEDSAVYLCASSNSGSVTGELFFGEGSRLTVL.

This chain links TRBV24-1 with TRBJ1-5; 7 nucleotides agree with TRBD1. This CDR3 has 17 amino acids. With V trimmed by 4 bases and J by 1 base, 9 bases remained unmatched. Germline CDR1 and CDR2: KGHDR and SFDVKD. DNA of the CDR3: TGTGCCACCAGTGACTCCAGACAGGGATGGAGCAATCAGCCCCAGCATTTT. This codes for CATSDSRQGWSNQPQHF.

The sample holds many counts of this clonotype. The chain recombines TRBV7-3 with TRBJ1-3, with D perhaps TRBD1 (5 bases). The germline V gene encodes CDR1 SGHTA and CDR2 FQGTGA. The ends were cut back, 5 bases at V and 0 bases at J, with 11 bases in the middle. There are 15 residues in the CDR3. The CDR3 region is CASSPGGVSGNTIYF. The CDR3 nucleotides are TGTGCCAGCAGCCCCGGGGGGGTCTCTGGAAACACCATATATTTT.

The chain combines TRBV3-1 with TRBJ2-5; the match to TRBD2 covers 13 bases. The germline V gene has CDR1 LGHDT and CDR2 YNNKEL (reference sequence). The CDR3 runs 16 residues. The V and J ends lost 6 bases and 5 bases, in that order; junction bases with no gene match: 9. CDR3 amino acids: CASRPELAGGRETQYF. Written as DNA, the CDR3 is TGTGCCAGCAGACCCGAACTAGCGGGGGGGCGGGAGACCCAGTACTTC.

The V call is TRBV27, the J call TRBJ1-5; D remains unclear. The V gene's germline CDR1 is MNHEY and CDR2 SMNVEV (reference sequence). Trimming took off 1 base at V and 8 bases at J, with 12 bases between the two ends. This CDR3 comprises 14 residues. CDR3 sequence: CASSLLTAGEPQHF. The CDR3 DNA follows: TGTGCCAGCAGTTTATTGACGGCTGGCGAGCCCCAGCATTTT.